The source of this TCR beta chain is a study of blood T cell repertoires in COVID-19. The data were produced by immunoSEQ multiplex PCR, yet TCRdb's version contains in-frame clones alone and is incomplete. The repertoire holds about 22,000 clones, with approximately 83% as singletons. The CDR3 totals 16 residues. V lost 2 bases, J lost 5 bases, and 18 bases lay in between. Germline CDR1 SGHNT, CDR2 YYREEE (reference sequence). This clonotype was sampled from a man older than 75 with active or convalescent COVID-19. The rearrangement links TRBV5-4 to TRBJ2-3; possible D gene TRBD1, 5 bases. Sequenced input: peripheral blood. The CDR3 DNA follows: TGTGCCAGCAGCTTAGATAGGCCTCACCAGGGAGATACGCAGTATTTT. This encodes CASSLDRPHQGDTQYF. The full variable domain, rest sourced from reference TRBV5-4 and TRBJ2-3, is ETGVTQSPTHLIKTRGQQVTLRCSSQSGHNTVSWYQQALGQGPQFIFQYYREEENGRGNFPPRFSGLQFPNYSSELNVNALELDDSALYLCASSLDRPHQGDTQYFGPGTRLTVL.